Below, 26 T cell receptor beta chains from the same sample are listed, as sequenced in a study of immune evolution from preneoplasia to lung adenocarcinoma. The protocol was immunoSEQ multiplex PCR, while the TCRdb copy is restricted to in-frame clones and leaves out a portion. The sample contains approximately 4,200 clones, around 80% of which appear only once. Material: FFPE adjacent normal lung tissue. Receptors originate from a donor older than 65 with lung adenocarcinoma.

This chain joins TRBV6-5 and TRBJ2-1, with D perhaps TRBD2 (5 bases). CDR1 and CDR2 from the germline V gene are MNHEY and SVGAGI. Between the trimmed V and J ends, which lost 6 bases and 10 bases, there was a span of 13 bases. The CDR3 is 12 residues long. CDR3 sequence reads: CASRKGPGEQFF. CDR3 DNA: TGTGCCAGCAGGAAAGGACCGGGGGAGCAGTTCTTC.

This clone was observed once. The rearrangement uses TRBV9 and TRBJ2-3, with a weak D call TRBD1 (5 bases). V lost 0 bases and J lost 2, with 10 bases in between. Germline V gene data show CDR1 as SGDLS and CDR2 as YYNGEE. This CDR3 has 15 residues. This CDR3 is CASSVVDNPTDTQYF. As DNA, the CDR3 is TGTGCCAGCAGCGTAGTGGACAACCCCACAGATACGCAGTATTTT.

The rearrangement uses TRBV14 and TRBJ2-1; D may be TRBD2 (6 bases). Germline values: CDR1 SGHDN, CDR2 FVKESK. Trimming took off 5 bases at V and 0 bases at J, with 11 bases between the two ends. There are 15 residues in the CDR3. The CDR3 region is CASSIHSGSYNEQFF. The CDR3 DNA reads as TGTGCCAGCAGCATCCATAGCGGCTCCTACAATGAGCAGTTCTTC. The entire variable domain, with the rest obtained from reference TRBV14 and TRBJ2-1, is as follows: EAGVTQFPSHSVIEKGQTVTLRCDPISGHDNLYWYRRVMGKEIKFLLHFVKESKQDESGMPNNRFLAERTGGTYSTLKVQPAELEDSGVYFCASSIHSGSYNEQFFGPGTRLTVL.

V usage is TRBV5-1 and J usage is TRBJ2-3; 7 positions match TRBD1. V shed 2 bases, J shed 4 bases, and the junction held 4 bases outside the gene matches. The CDR3 runs 14 residues. Germline assignment: CDR1 SGHRS and CDR2 YFSETQ. In nucleotides, the CDR3 is TGCGCCAGCAGCTTAAGGGGGCTTGCAGATACGCAGTATTTT. Protein: CASSLRGLADTQYF.

The J gene is TRBJ2-3, the V gene TRBV28, with a tentative D call TRBD2 (6 bases). CDR3 size: 15 residues. Trimming took off 2 bases at V and 2 bases at J, with 11 bases between the two ends. Germline CDR1 and CDR2: MDHEN and SYDVKM. Here the CDR3 DNA reads TGTGCCAGCAGTTTACCTAGCGAGCTCACAGATACGCAGTATTTT. It translates to CASSLPSELTDTQYF.

The chain employs TRBV27 and TRBJ2-5; possible D gene TRBD2, 5 bases. Germline-derived CDR1 and CDR2 are MNHEY and SMNVEV (reference sequence). The CDR3 has 20 residues. Trimming cost V 4 bases and J 1 base, with 28 bases left between them. CDR3 sequence: CASSSLSDSPGLSGQETQYF. The DNA for the CDR3 is TGTGCCAGCAGTTCGCTCTCGGACTCCCCGGGATTGTCAGGCCAAGAGACCCAGTACTTC.

The gene calls are TRBV5-4 and TRBJ2-1, with a possible D match to TRBD2 (6 bases). This CDR3 spans 15 amino acids. Between the trimmed V and J ends, which lost 2 bases and 3 bases, there was a span of 12 bases. Germline V gene data show CDR1 as SGHNT and CDR2 as YYREEE (reference sequence). The CDR3: CASSFALRDYNEQFF. Written as DNA, the CDR3 is TGTGCCAGCAGCTTCGCTCTGCGGGACTACAATGAGCAGTTCTTC.

The V call is TRBV10-3, the J call TRBJ2-3; D is undetermined. Germline-derived CDR1 and CDR2 are ENHRY and SYGVKD. CDR3 size: 12 residues. V was trimmed by 9 bases and J by 4 bases, leaving 11 bases between them. The CDR3 nucleotides read TGTGCCATTGCCTCGAGCCCAGATACGCAGTATTTT. This translates into CAIASSPDTQYF.

This clone was seen just once. The genes are TRBV6-6 and TRBJ2-2; 8 bases match TRBD2. Germline V gene sequence: CDR1 MNHNY, CDR2 SVGAGI (reference sequence). Trimming removed 5 bases from V and 1 base from J; junction bases left unmatched: 3. The CDR3 runs to 15 residues. CDR3 in DNA: TGTGCCAGCAGTCCGGGACTAGAGAACACCGGGGAGCTGTTTTTT. It translates to CASSPGLENTGELFF.

This chain connects TRBV7-8 to TRBJ1-2; D is perhaps TRBD1 (5 bases). Germline V gene sequence: CDR1 SGHVS, CDR2 FQNEAQ. The V end lost 5 bases, the J end lost 8 bases, and 12 bases lay between the germline ends. The CDR3 has 12 amino acids. The CDR3 DNA follows: TGTGCCAGCAGCCCTTCAGGGACGGGCTACACCTTC. Protein: CASSPSGTGYTF.

The chain couples TRBV9 to TRBJ2-7; 7 nucleotides match TRBD1. The J segment lost 2 bases and the V segment lost 4 bases, leaving 6 bases of the junction unmatched. Germline loops: CDR1 SGDLS, CDR2 YYNGEE. This CDR3 contains 14 residues. This chain's CDR3 is CASSPQTGTYEQYF. The CDR3 nucleotides read TGTGCCAGCAGCCCGCAGACAGGGACCTACGAGCAGTACTTC. Based on the CDR3 plus reference TRBV9 and TRBJ2-7, the full variable domain is DSGVTQTPKHLITATGQRVTLRCSPRSGDLSVYWYQQSLDQGLQFLIQYYNGEERAKGNILERFSAQQFPDLHSELNLSSLELGDSALYFCASSPQTGTYEQYFGPGTRLTVT.

CDR3 nucleotides: TGTGCCAGCAGCGCCGGGGACAGAGGCACTCAGTACTTC. This translates into CASSAGDRGTQYF. This chain uses TRBV5-4 with TRBJ2-4, with 7 bases fitting TRBD1. The CDR3 extends over 13 amino acids. Trimming at V came to 4 bases and at J to 12 bases, leaving 10 bases not matched to a gene. Germline V lookup: CDR1 SGHNT, CDR2 YYREEE (reference sequence).

This clone came up once. The chain couples TRBV7-9 to TRBJ2-3, with D possibly TRBD1 on 6 matching bases. The V end was cut by 3 bases, the J end by 10 bases, with 17 bases between. The germline gives CDR1 SEHNR, CDR2 FQNEAQ (reference sequence). The CDR3 totals 14 residues. CDR3 residues: CASSFPGQHVSQYF. CDR3 in DNA: TGTGCCAGCAGCTTCCCCGGACAGCACGTCTCGCAGTATTTT.

V and J are TRBV10-3 and TRBJ2-7; D may be TRBD1 or TRBD2 (6 bases each). The V and J ends lost 0 bases and 5 bases respectively, with 14 bases between them. Germline V gene lookup returns CDR1 ENHRY and CDR2 SYGVKD. This CDR3 has 15 residues. Here the CDR3 reads CAISESGGPPDEQYF. DNA for the CDR3: TGTGCCATCAGTGAGTCAGGGGGGCCCCCCGACGAGCAGTACTTC.

This chain joins TRBV5-4 and TRBJ1-5; the D gene is possibly TRBD1 (5 bases). In germline, CDR1 is SGHNT, CDR2 YYREEE (reference sequence). The V end lost 4 bases, the J end lost 1 base, and 12 bases lay between the germline ends. CDR3 length equals 15 residues. CDR3 sequence reads: CASSAGPGSNQPQHF. The CDR3 nucleotides read TGTGCCAGCAGCGCCGGTCCAGGGAGCAATCAGCCCCAGCATTTT.

This chain links TRBV4-2 with TRBJ2-7, with D possibly being TRBD1 (6 bases). Germline CDR1 reads LGHNA; CDR2 reads YNFKEQ. CDR3 length: 20 residues. V was pared by 0 bases and J by 0 bases, with 24 bases between. The CDR3 sequence: CASSQDLFSTDSYRSYEQYF. Here the CDR3 DNA reads TGTGCCAGCAGCCAAGATCTGTTTAGTACGGACAGTTATCGCTCCTACGAGCAGTACTTC.

This chain connects TRBV5-1 to TRBJ2-3, with D uncertain. The CDR3 has 16 amino acids. Looked up from germline, CDR1 is SGHRS and CDR2 is YFSETQ. Trimming cost V 0 bases and J 4 bases, with 15 bases left between them. The CDR3 DNA is TGCGCCAGCAGCTTGGCGCCAGGTTCCGCCGCAGATACGCAGTATTTT. Its protein is CASSLAPGSAADTQYF.

The rearrangement joins TRBV6-6 to TRBJ2-5; no firm D call. The DNA end lines up better with TRBJ2-7; the J call may be wrong. CDR1 MNHNY and CDR2 SVGAGI come from the germline V gene (reference sequence). The CDR3 is 11 amino acids. CDR3 sequence: CASRRVYEQYF. The CDR3 bases are TGTGCCAGCAGGCGAGTCTACGAGCAGTACTTC.

J is TRBJ1-3 and V is TRBV9, with D hard to call. Germline V lookup: CDR1 SGDLS, CDR2 YYNGEE. CDR3 length equals 18 residues. Trimming removed 4 bases at V and 0 bases at J, with 20 bases between. CDR3 sequence reads: CASSYWTDREPSGNTIYF. DNA of the CDR3: TGTGCCAGCAGCTACTGGACGGACCGCGAACCCTCTGGAAACACCATATATTTT.

The chain carries TRBV5-6 and TRBJ2-1; tentatively, D is TRBD1 (6 bases). Trimming cost V 4 bases and J 6 bases, with 8 bases left between them. This CDR3 contains 12 residues. Germline CDR1 is SGHDT and CDR2 is YYEEEE. CDR3 in amino acids: CASSPDSNEQFF. The CDR3 DNA follows: TGTGCCAGCAGCCCGGACAGCAATGAGCAGTTCTTC.

Only one count was recorded for this clone. This chain joins TRBV28 and TRBJ1-5, with D possibly being TRBD1 (6 bases). The V gene's germline CDR1 is MDHEN and CDR2 SYDVKM. V was cut by 6 bases and J by 6 bases, with 18 bases left in between. This CDR3 contains 15 residues. CDR3 amino acids: CASSQGGRGGQPQHF. The DNA of the CDR3 is TGTGCCAGCAGCCAAGGGGGGCGGGGTGGTCAGCCCCAGCATTTT.

This clone is medium-sized within its sample. V and J are TRBV15 and TRBJ2-2, with TRBD1 identical over 7 bases. This CDR3 has 14 residues. Germline CDR1 is LNHNV and CDR2 is YYDKDF (reference sequence). The J segment lost 7 bases and the V segment lost 4 bases, leaving 6 bases of the junction unmatched. The CDR3 coding sequence is TGTGCCACCAGCATTGACAGGGCGATCGGGGAGCTGTTTTTT. This gives the protein CATSIDRAIGELFF.

This clone has only a few counts. This chain connects TRBV9 to TRBJ2-3; no clear D. Per germline, CDR1 SGDLS and CDR2 YYNGEE. With 6 bases removed from V and 2 bases from J, the gap between germline ends came to 10 bases. This CDR3 region has 13 residues. CDR3 nucleotide sequence: TGTGCCAGCAAGGAACAGAACACAGATACGCAGTATTTT. Translation: CASKEQNTDTQYF.

In this sample, this clone turned up a few times. J is TRBJ2-1 and V is TRBV5-1; D remains unclear. V dropped 5 bases and J dropped 4 bases, with 7 bases sitting between them. Germline CDR1 is SGHRS and CDR2 is YFSETQ. The CDR3 has 12 residues. CDR3 amino acids: CASSSDYNEQFF. CDR3 sequence (DNA): TGCGCCAGCAGTTCGGATTACAATGAGCAGTTCTTC.

The rearrangement links TRBV5-1 to TRBJ2-7; 11 nucleotides align to TRBD2. In germline, CDR1 is SGHRS, CDR2 YFSETQ. The V segment lost 9 bases and the J segment 3 bases; nucleotides outside the gene matches: 5. The CDR3 is made up of 13 amino acids. CDR3 sequence reads: CATALAGGYEQYF. DNA of the CDR3: TGCGCCACCGCGCTAGCGGGGGGCTACGAGCAGTACTTC. Full variable domain (missing parts from reference TRBV5-1 and TRBJ2-7): KAGVTQTPRYLIKTRGQQVTLSCSPISGHRSVSWYQQTPGQGLQFLFEYFSETQRNKGNFPGRFSGRQFSNSRSEMNVSTLELGDSALYLCATALAGGYEQYFGPGTRLTVT.

V is TRBV10-2 and J is TRBJ2-1; TRBD2 might be the D (8 bases). V lost 6 bases, J lost 7 bases, and 22 bases lay in between. CDR1 is WSHSY and CDR2 is SAAADI in the germline V gene. This CDR3 region has 16 residues. The CDR3 here is CASRDRTSGSSNEQFF. The CDR3 DNA follows: TGCGCCAGCAGGGACAGGACGAGCGGGAGTAGTAATGAGCAGTTCTTC.